These 14 T cell receptor beta chains came from one sample sequenced in a study of shared clonotypes between healthy human individuals. Assay used: immunoSEQ multiplex PCR; TCRdb lists only in-frame clones, some missing. The repertoire includes around 2.5 million clones, more than 85% of them detected once, and 0.35% to 0.45% sits in the top ten. The sequenced sample consisted of naive CD4+ T cells from PBMCs. Subset meaning: CD45RA+ positively selected. All receptors come from a man between 18 and 29 years old in good health. Some clones in this sample may be carry-over from other donors' samples.

V usage is TRBV7-4 and J usage is TRBJ2-1; TRBD2 matches 8 bases. Per germline, CDR1 SGHVT and CDR2 SQSDAQ. The trim removed 5 bases at V and 5 bases at J, leaving 8 bases unmatched. The CDR3 length is 15 residues. DNA of the CDR3: TGTGCCAGCAGCCTGGGGCTAGCGGGCAACAATGAGCAGTTCTTC. Residues: CASSLGLAGNNEQFF. The full variable domain, its missing parts supplied by reference TRBV7-4 and TRBJ2-1, is GAGVSQSPRYKVAKRGRDVALRCDSISGHVTLYWYRQTLGQGSEVLTYSQSDAQRDKSGRPSGRFSAERPERSVSTLKIQRTEQGDSAVYLCASSLGLAGNNEQFFGPGTRLTVL.

A word on this clone: Other nucleotide sequences in the sample specify the same CDR3. This chain joins TRBV18 and TRBJ2-7; weak D call: TRBD1 (5 bases). The V end was cut by 1 base, the J end by 2 bases, with 9 bases between. The germline V gene has CDR1 KGHSH and CDR2 LQKENI. This CDR3 comprises 14 residues. The CDR3 sequence: CASSPQGPTYEQYF. DNA of the CDR3: TGTGCCAGCTCACCACAGGGGCCGACCTACGAGCAGTACTTC.

This chain links TRBV7-8 with TRBJ1-5, with D unclear. Germline CDR1 SGHVS, CDR2 FQNEAQ. The CDR3 is 15 amino acids. Trimming pared 1 base from V and 4 bases from J, leaving 11 bases between. CDR3 residues: CASSLESAKNQPQHF. In DNA form, the CDR3 reads TGTGCCAGCAGCTTAGAGTCGGCAAAGAATCAGCCCCAGCATTTT.

The V and J genes are TRBV11-1 and TRBJ2-1; the match to TRBD2 covers 12 bases. Germline loops: CDR1 SGHAT, CDR2 FQDESV (reference sequence). J gave up 8 bases and V 6 bases, and 8 bases lay outside the gene matches. The CDR3 has 15 residues. CDR3 nucleotides: TGTGCCAGCAGACGGACTAGCGGGGTTTGGGATGAGCAGTTCTTC. This codes for CASRRTSGVWDEQFF.

The CDR3 here is CASSQESGIAGNTDTQYF. CDR3 nucleotide sequence: TGCGCCAGCAGCCAAGAGAGCGGAATAGCGGGAAACACAGATACGCAGTATTTT. J is TRBJ2-3 and V is TRBV4-1, with 8 bases that match TRBD2. Germline trimming cut 0 bases from V and 2 bases from J; bases unmatched to any gene: 10. There are 18 residues in the CDR3. The germline V gene has CDR1 MGHRA and CDR2 YSYEKL.

V usage is TRBV7-9 and J usage is TRBJ1-2; 10 bases agree with TRBD1. The germline V gene has CDR1 SEHNR and CDR2 FQNEAQ (reference sequence). This CDR3 has 16 residues. Trimming took 7 bases from V and 3 from J; bases not matched to a gene: 11. CDR3 amino acids: CASTPGQGVTDYGYTF. Here the CDR3 DNA reads TGTGCCAGCACCCCCGGACAGGGGGTTACTGACTATGGCTACACCTTC.

This clone was counted only a few times. The chain recombines TRBV5-1 with TRBJ2-2; D remains ambiguous. The CDR3 runs 14 residues. V lost 0 bases and J 6 bases, leaving 9 bases between the germline ends. Germline-derived CDR1 and CDR2 are SGHRS and YFSETQ. The CDR3, as DNA: TGCGCCAGCAGCTTGGCCCTCGGAGCCGGGGAGCTGTTTTTT. Translated: CASSLALGAGELFF.

V gene TRBV28 combines with J gene TRBJ1-1; D remains ambiguous. This CDR3 spans 14 amino acids. Per germline, CDR1 MDHEN and CDR2 SYDVKM. V was pared by 5 bases and J by 0 bases, with 10 bases between. The CDR3 bases are TGTGCCAGCAGTATACTACAGTTGAACACTGAAGCTTTCTTT. Encoded protein: CASSILQLNTEAFF.

This rearrangement joins TRBV25-1 to TRBJ1-4; D not resolved. The CDR3 contains 13 residues. Trimming shortened V by 11 bases and J by 5 bases, and 15 bases separated the two germline ends. Germline lookup yields CDR1 MGHDK and CDR2 SYGVNS. The CDR3 sequence is CASAGRGNEKLFF. The CDR3 DNA sequence: TGTGCCTCGGCGGGGAGAGGAAATGAAAAACTGTTTTTT.

The chain joins TRBV7-8 to TRBJ2-5; 7 bases are a match to TRBD2. The CDR3 runs 16 residues. With 5 bases clipped from V and 5 bases from J, the junction kept 14 bases outside the gene matches. The germline gives CDR1 SGHVS, CDR2 FQNEAQ. The CDR3 region has the DNA TGTGCCAGCAGCCCGCTGCCGGGACTACTTGCGGAGACCCAGTACTTC. Its translation: CASSPLPGLLAETQYF.

The chain carries TRBV6-1 and TRBJ1-1, with TRBD1 as a possible D gene (6 bases). V was pared by 6 bases and J by 1 base, with 12 bases between. The CDR3 has 14 residues. CDR1 is MNHNS and CDR2 is SASEGT in the germline V gene. CDR3 sequence: CASSYREGNTEAFF. DNA of the CDR3: TGTGCCAGCAGCTACAGGGAAGGGAACACTGAAGCTTTCTTT.

V and J are TRBV28 and TRBJ2-5, with D perhaps matching TRBD1 (7 bases). The CDR3 consists of 14 residues. Germline V gene lookup returns CDR1 MDHEN and CDR2 SYDVKM. Between the trimmed V and J ends, which lost 9 bases and 3 bases, there was a span of 17 bases. The chain's CDR3 is CASRRGTAKETQYF. The DNA of the CDR3 is TGTGCCAGTAGGAGGGGGACAGCAAAAGAGACCCAGTACTTC.

The chain uses TRBV10-3 and TRBJ2-7; D perhaps matches TRBD2 (5 bases). V was pared by 3 bases and J by 1 base, with 13 bases between. Germline-derived CDR1 and CDR2 are ENHRY and SYGVKD. This CDR3 spans 15 amino acids. CDR3 in DNA: TGTGCCATCAGTGATCAAGTCGGGGTATCCTACGAGCAGTACTTC. It is translated as CAISDQVGVSYEQYF.

The CDR3 region is CASSPGTKGNTIYF. The CDR3 nucleotides read TGTGCCAGCAGCCCGGGGACAAAAGGAAACACCATATATTTT. This rearrangement joins TRBV28 to TRBJ1-3; D possibly corresponds to TRBD1 (6 bases). Germline V gene data show CDR1 as MDHEN and CDR2 as SYDVKM. With 6 bases removed from V and 4 bases from J, the gap between germline ends came to 13 bases. The CDR3 is made up of 14 amino acids.